This TCR beta chain was sequenced in a study of T cell responses to AZD1222 COVID-19 vaccine. General study findings and limits: Donors were largely white British and mainly female; clonal diversity was possibly underestimated.

A remark on this clone: The target antigen is unknown.

J lost 4 bases, V lost 4 bases, and 7 bases had no gene match. Germline CDR1 is SGHNT and CDR2 is YENEEA. The CDR3 extends over 16 amino acids. Profiling relied on immunoSEQ multiplex PCR, and the TCRdb table lists in-frame clones only, not all of them. Of over 90,000 clones in the sample, 92% are singletons; the top ten hold about 3%. The receptor comes from an adult who received the AZD1222 COVID-19 vaccine. This sample comprised peripheral blood, obtained 28 days after the second AZD1222 dose. The rearrangement joins TRBV11-3 to TRBJ2-2; the match to TRBD1 covers 9 bases. The CDR3 spells CASSYTPGQGTGELFF. The CDR3 bases are TGTGCCAGCAGCTATACCCCGGGACAGGGCACCGGGGAGCTGTTTTTT.